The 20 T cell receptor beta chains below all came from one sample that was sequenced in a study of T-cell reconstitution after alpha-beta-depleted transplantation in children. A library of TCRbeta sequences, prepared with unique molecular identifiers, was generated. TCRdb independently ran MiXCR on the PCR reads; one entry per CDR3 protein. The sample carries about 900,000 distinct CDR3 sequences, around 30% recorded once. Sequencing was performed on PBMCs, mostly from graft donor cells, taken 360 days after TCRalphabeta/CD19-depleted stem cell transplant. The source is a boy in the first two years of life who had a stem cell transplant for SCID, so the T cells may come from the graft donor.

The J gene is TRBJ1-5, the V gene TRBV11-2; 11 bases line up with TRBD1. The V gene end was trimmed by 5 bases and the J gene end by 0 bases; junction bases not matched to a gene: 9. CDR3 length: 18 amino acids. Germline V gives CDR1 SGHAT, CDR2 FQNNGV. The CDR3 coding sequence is TGTGCCAGCAGCCTTGGACAGGGGGCCTTTTATAGCAATCAGCCCCAGCATTTT. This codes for CASSLGQGAFYSNQPQHF. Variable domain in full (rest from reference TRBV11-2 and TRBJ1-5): EAGVAQSPRYKIIEKRQSVAFWCNPISGHATLYWYQQILGQGPKLLIQFQNNGVVDDSQLPKDRFSAERLKGVDSTLKIQPAKLEDSAVYLCASSLGQGAFYSNQPQHFGDGTRLSIL.

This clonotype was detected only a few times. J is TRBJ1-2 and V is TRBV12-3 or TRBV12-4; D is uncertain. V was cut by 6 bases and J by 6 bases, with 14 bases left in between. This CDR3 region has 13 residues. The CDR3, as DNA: TGTGCCAGCAGCCCCCTCGTGGCCCATGGCTACACCTTC. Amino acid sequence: CASSPLVAHGYTF.

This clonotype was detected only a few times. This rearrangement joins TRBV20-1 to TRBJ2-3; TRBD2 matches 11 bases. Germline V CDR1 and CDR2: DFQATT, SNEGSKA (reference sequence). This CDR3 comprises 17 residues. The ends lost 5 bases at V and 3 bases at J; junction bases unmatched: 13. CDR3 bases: TGCAGTGCTGGGGGGGTGACTAGCGGGGAAGGTACAGATACGCAGTATTTT. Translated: CSAGGVTSGEGTDTQYF.

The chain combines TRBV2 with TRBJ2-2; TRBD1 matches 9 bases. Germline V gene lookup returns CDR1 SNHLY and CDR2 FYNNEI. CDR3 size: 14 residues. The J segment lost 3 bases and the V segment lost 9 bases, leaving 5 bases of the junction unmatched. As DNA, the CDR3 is TGTGCCAGTCACCGGGACAGGGACACCGGGGAGCTGTTTTTT. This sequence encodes CASHRDRDTGELFF.

CDR3 sequence reads: CASSPANHRGGQETQYF. Written as DNA, the CDR3 is TGCGCCAGCAGCCCGGCCAACCACAGGGGCGGCCAAGAGACCCAGTACTTC. V gene TRBV5-1 combines with J gene TRBJ2-5, with 7 nucleotides matching TRBD1. The CDR3 totals 17 residues. CDR1 and CDR2 (germline): SGHRS, YFSETQ. The J segment lost 1 base and the V segment lost 4 bases, leaving 13 bases of the junction unmatched. The whole variable domain, remainder taken from reference TRBV5-1 and TRBJ2-5, is KAGVTQTPRYLIKTRGQQVTLSCSPISGHRSVSWYQQTPGQGLQFLFEYFSETQRNKGNFPGRFSGRQFSNSRSEMNVSTLELGDSALYLCASSPANHRGGQETQYFGPGTRLLVL.

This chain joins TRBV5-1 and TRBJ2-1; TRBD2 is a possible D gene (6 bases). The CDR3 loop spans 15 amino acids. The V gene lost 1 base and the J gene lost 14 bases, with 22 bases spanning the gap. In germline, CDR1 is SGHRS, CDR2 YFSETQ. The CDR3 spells CASSLSGGTYNGEFF. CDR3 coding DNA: TGCGCCAGCAGCTTGTCCGGGGGAACCTACAATGGGGAGTTCTTC.

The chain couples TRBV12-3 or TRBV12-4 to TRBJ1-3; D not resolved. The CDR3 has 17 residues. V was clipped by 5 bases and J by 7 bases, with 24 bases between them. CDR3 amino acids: CASSPLVSGRGSNTIYF. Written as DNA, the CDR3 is TGTGCCAGCAGTCCTTTGGTTTCGGGCCGCGGGTCTAACACCATATATTTT.

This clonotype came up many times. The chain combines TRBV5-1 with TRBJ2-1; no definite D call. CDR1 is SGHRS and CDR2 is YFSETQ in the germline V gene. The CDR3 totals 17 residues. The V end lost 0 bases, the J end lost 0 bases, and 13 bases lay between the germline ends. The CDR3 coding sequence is TGCGCCAGCAGCTTGGCTGTGTCGTGGGGCTCCTACAATGAGCAGTTCTTC. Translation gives CASSLAVSWGSYNEQFF.

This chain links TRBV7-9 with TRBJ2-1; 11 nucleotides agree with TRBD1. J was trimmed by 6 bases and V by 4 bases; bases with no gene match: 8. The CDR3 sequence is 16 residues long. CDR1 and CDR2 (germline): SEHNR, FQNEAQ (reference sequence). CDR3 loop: CASSSGVGQGVNEQFF. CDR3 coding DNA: TGTGCCAGCAGCTCTGGGGTGGGACAGGGGGTCAATGAGCAGTTCTTC. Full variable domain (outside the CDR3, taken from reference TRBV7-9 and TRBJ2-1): DTGVSQNPRHKITKRGQNVTFRCDPISEHNRLYWYRQTLGQGPEFLTYFQNEAQLEKSRLLSDRFSAERPKGSFSTLEIQRTEQGDSAMYLCASSSGVGQGVNEQFFGPGTRLTVL.

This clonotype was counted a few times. DNA of the CDR3: TGTGCCAGCAGCCAAACCATGGGAGGTGAGCAGTTCTTC. The encoded protein is CASSQTMGGEQFF. This sequence joins TRBV12-3 or TRBV12-4 and TRBJ2-1; tentative D call: TRBD2 (6 bases). The CDR3 is 13 residues long. V gave up 6 bases and J gave up 9 bases, with 15 bases separating them.

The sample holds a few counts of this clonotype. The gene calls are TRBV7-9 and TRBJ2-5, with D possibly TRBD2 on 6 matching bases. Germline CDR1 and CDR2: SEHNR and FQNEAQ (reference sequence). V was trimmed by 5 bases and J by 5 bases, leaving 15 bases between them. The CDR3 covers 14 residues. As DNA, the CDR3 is TGTGCCAGCAGCGTCGGAGGGGCGCGGGAGACCCAGTACTTC. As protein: CASSVGGARETQYF.

The CDR3 DNA reads TGCAGTGCTAGAGAAACCCTGAGCAAGCCCCAGCATTTT. The encoded protein is CSARETLSKPQHF. This chain connects TRBV20-1 to TRBJ1-5, with no clear D. This CDR3 is 13 amino acids long. V lost 0 bases and J 8 bases, leaving 11 bases between the germline ends. CDR1 and CDR2 from the germline V gene are DFQATT and SNEGSKA (reference sequence).

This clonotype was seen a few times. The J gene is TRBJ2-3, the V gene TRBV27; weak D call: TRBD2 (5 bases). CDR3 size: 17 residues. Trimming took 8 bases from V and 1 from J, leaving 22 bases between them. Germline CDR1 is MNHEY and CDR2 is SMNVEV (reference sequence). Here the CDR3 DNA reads TGTGCCAGCCGTTGGTCACCCCGAGGGTTGGGCACAGATACGCAGTATTTT. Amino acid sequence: CASRWSPRGLGTDTQYF.

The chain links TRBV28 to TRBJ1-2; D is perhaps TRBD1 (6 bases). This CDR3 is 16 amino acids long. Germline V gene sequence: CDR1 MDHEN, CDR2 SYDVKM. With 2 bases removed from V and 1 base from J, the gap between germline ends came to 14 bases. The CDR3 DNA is TGTGCCAGCAGTTTACCGACAGGAGAGGGTAACTATGGCTACACCTTC. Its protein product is CASSLPTGEGNYGYTF.

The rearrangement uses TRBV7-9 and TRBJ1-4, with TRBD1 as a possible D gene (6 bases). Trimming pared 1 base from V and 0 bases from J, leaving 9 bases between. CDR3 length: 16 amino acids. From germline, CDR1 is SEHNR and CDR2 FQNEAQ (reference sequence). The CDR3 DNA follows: TGTGCCAGCAGCTTAGAGACAGGAGCAACTAATGAAAAACTGTTTTTT. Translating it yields CASSLETGATNEKLFF.

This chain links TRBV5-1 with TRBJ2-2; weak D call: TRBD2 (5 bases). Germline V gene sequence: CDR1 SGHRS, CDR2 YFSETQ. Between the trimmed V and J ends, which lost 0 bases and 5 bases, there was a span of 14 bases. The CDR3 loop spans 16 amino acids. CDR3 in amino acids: CASSLEGSQTTGELFF. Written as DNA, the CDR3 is TGCGCCAGCAGCTTGGAAGGGAGTCAGACAACCGGGGAGCTGTTTTTT.

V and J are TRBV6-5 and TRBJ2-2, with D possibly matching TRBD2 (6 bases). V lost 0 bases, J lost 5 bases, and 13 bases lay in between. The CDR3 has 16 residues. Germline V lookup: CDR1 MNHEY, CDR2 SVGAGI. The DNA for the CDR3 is TGTGCCAGCAGTTACTCGGAGGGGCCGTGGACCGGGGAGCTGTTTTTT. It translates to CASSYSEGPWTGELFF.

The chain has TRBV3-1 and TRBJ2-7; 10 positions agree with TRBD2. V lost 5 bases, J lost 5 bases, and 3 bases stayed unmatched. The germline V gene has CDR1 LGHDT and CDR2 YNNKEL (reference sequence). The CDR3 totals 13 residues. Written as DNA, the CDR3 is TGTGCCAGCAGCAAGCGGGGGGGCAACGAGCAGTACTTC. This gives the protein CASSKRGGNEQYF.

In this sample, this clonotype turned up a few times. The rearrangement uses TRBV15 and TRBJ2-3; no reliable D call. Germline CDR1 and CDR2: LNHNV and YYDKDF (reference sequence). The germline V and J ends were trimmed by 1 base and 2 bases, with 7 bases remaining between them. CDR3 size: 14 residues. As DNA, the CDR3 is TGTGCCACCAGCAGAGGGGCGATCACAGATACGCAGTATTTT. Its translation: CATSRGAITDTQYF.

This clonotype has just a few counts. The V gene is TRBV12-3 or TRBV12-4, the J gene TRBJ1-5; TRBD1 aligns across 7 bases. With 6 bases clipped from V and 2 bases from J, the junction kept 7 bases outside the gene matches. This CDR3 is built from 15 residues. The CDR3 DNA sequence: TGTGCCAGCAGGAAACAGGGGTTCGGCAATCAGCCCCAGCATTTT. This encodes CASRKQGFGNQPQHF.